The present T cell receptor beta chain was sequenced within a study of draining lymph node invasion in breast cancer (dated by TCRdb to the early 2020s). Regarding the complete study: Nodal metastasis was diagnosed by histology and cytokeratin immunohistochemistry and confirmed by EpCAM/CD45 flow cytometry. In a separate targeted assay, sorted memory regulatory T cells and memory conventional CD4 T cells were compared across breast cancer tissues by bulk TCR-beta CDR3 sequencing. Matched non-invaded and tumor-invaded tumor-draining lymph nodes plus the primary tumor were contributed by each patient, with both Treg and Tconv subsets profiled. In the separate targeted TCR sequencing, lymph nodes from five or six patients were covered, and primary tumors were sequenced for three of those patients. The full study reports these points: In the targeted TCR-seq data, Tregs appeared to be more clonally expanded than Tconvs in all tissues, and lower diversity was found for both subsets in tumor than in lymph nodes. Roughly 13-25% of Treg TCRs were shared with Tconvs per tissue, interpreted as suggesting peripheral Treg induction. Data could not resolve whether Treg conversion occurred in a given organ or whether converted Tregs recirculated between nodes and tumor. TCRs shared between Treg and Tconv subsets were regarded as suggestive, but not proof, of a common clonal origin. The tumor top-100 clone tracking analysis could be carried out in only a couple of patients. Some of the top 100 tumor clones were detected in invaded and non-invaded nodes, and this detection was taken to suggest recirculation between tumor and draining nodes.

This clonotype was picked up one time. Its antigen is unknown. Base qualities are not at hand, and no much larger clone is one base apart. One read alone provides weak support. Memory conventional CD4 T cells were sorted as CD4+ CD45RA- CD25- cells. Tumor-draining lymph nodes were classified as non-invaded or invaded according to absence or presence of metastatic tumor cells. Before staining and sorting, T cells were pre-enriched using a Miltenyi Pan T Cell isolation kit. Immunohistochemistry for estrogen receptor, progesterone receptor, HER2 and Ki-67 was used to characterize the primary tumors. Within a few hours after surgery, fresh surgical tissue was processed by cutting the tissue into small fragments. Tissue fragments were enzymatically digested with Liberase TL plus DNase for approximately 22 minutes and were then filtered through a 40-micrometer strainer. After DAPI live/dead staining, cells were sorted on a BD FACS Aria II, reaching roughly 98-99% purity. Sorted cells were lysed in TCL buffer and RNA was purified with a Norgen Single Cell RNA purification kit including DNase treatment.

The library was prepared using bulk RNA-seq. Data came from an Illumina HiSeq 2500. As for the original processing: For the separate targeted TCR-seq dataset, MiXCR version 2.1.5 with default parameters extracted and quantified CDR3 sequences from raw reads. Each TCR-beta clone in the separate targeted TCR-seq dataset was defined by the V gene, J gene and CDR3 sequence taken together. For the separate targeted TCR-seq dataset, clones with fewer than three counts were filtered out, after which only the 90% most strongly expressed clones in each sample were kept. In the separate targeted TCR-seq dataset, Treg-Tconv overlap was computed as shared clones divided by total Treg clones per tissue, times 100. TCRdb redid the processing of the public reads, applying fastp at Q25 and MiXCR, and retained in-frame beta chains. CDR3 protein duplicates are merged, each entry listing the most common genes and DNA. Here the V and J calls rest on TCRdb's processing, not on the authors' analysis. This sample comprises about 4,000 distinct CDR3 sequences, around 78% of them detected only once. Clones ranked in the top ten supply more than 1.5% of the sample.

As encoded in the germline V gene (reference sequence), CDR1 is SEHNR while CDR2 is FQNEAQ. A distance of 16 bases separates the germline ends of V and J, which lose 5 bases and 12 bases respectively. Including cysteine and phenylalanine, the CDR3 has 12 amino acids. Of all the DNA, just the CDR3 is kept, 36 bases in frame from base 1. The V gene is TRBV7-9 and the J gene is TRBJ1-1, and TRBD1 may be the D gene, going by 5 matching bases. The TCR sequence derives from a female donor with luminal breast cancer. Sequencing input: sorted memory CD4+ effector T cells from a lymph node. What the cell subset or site label conveys for this sample: CD45RA-negative sorted CD4+ T cells (memory Tconv or effector/memory Treg). The CDR3 protein is CASSPGGGGTFF. The sequence in DNA is TGTGCCAGCAGCCCCGGGGGGGGTGGAACTTTCTTT.